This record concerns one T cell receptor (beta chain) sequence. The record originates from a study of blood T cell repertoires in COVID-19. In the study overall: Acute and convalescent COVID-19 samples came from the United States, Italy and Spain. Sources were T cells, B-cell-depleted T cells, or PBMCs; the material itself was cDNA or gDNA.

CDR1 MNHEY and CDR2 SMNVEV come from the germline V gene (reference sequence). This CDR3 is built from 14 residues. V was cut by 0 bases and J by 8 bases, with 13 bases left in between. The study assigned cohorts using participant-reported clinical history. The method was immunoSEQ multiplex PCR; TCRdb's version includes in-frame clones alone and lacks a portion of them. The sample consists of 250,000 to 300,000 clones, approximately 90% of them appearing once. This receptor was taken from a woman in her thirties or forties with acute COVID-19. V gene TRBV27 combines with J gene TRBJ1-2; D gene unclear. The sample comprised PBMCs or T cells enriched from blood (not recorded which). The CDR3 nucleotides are TGTGCCAGCAGTTTATCGGGCTATAGGGAGGGCTACACCTTC. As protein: CASSLSGYREGYTF.